This is a list of T cell receptor beta chains from one sample in a study of cytomegalovirus exposure and HLA in healthy donors. The repertoire was sequenced with immunoSEQ multiplex PCR; TCRdb's copy has only in-frame clones and lacks some. This table has about 130,000 clones, 70% to 85% appearing once. Sequenced sample: PBMCs. The receptors shown here come from a woman aged 60-75 years in good health and CMV-seropositive. Each CDR3 is given with its conserved first and last residue. The D gene is left open where the match is weak. Only some rows state a clone size, as once, few, many or a class for expanded clones.

TGTGCCAGTAGTCTCGGCGAGCAGCGCCAGCCCCAGCATTTT | CASSLGEQRQPQHF | - | TRBJ1-5 | TRBV19 | -
TGTGCCAGCAGCGCACTACAGGGAAAGGATACGCAGTATTTT | CASSALQGKDTQYF | - | TRBJ2-3 | TRBV9 | -
TGTGCCAGTAGTATCGGAGGGACGGGTAGCTCCTATAATTCACCCCTCCACTTT | CASSIGGTGSSYNSPLHF | - | TRBJ1-6 | TRBV19 | -
TGTGCCAGCAGCTCCGGGACAGGGCTTGGCTATGGCTACACCTTC | CASSSGTGLGYGYTF | - | TRBJ1-2 | TRBV7-8 | TRBD1
TGCAGCGTTGAAGATCCGAGAGGGGGCGCGAGCACTGAAGCTTTCTTT | CSVEDPRGGASTEAFF | - | TRBJ1-1 | TRBV29-1 | TRBD1
TGTGCCAGCAGTTATGGGGTGACAGGGGAGGATGGCTACACCTTC | CASSYGVTGEDGYTF | - | TRBJ1-2 | TRBV6-5 | TRBD1
TGCGCCAGCAGCTCCCATGAGGGCGGGGGTCCGAGGTTGGACCAAGAGACCCAGTACTTC | CASSSHEGGGPRLDQETQYF | - | TRBJ2-5 | TRBV5-1 | TRBD2
TGCGCCAGCAGCTTGGAGGGGGGGCCGGACACTGAAGCTTTCTTT | CASSLEGGPDTEAFF | once | TRBJ1-1 | TRBV5-1 | -
TGTGCCAGCAGTCCTGACAGGGAGCGGGAGACCCAGTACTTC | CASSPDRERETQYF | few | TRBJ2-5 | TRBV2 | TRBD1
TGTGCCAGCAGGAACAGGGGTGGGACAGATACGCAGTATTTT | CASRNRGGTDTQYF | - | TRBJ2-3 | TRBV6-1 | TRBD1
TGTGCCAGCAGTCCCCGCGGCGTATACGAGCAGTACTTC | CASSPRGVYEQYF | few | TRBJ2-7 | TRBV27 | -
TGTGCCAGCAGTACGACGGGGGGCGGAGGTGAAAAACTGTTTTTT | CASSTTGGGGEKLFF | - | TRBJ1-4 | TRBV28 | -
TGTGCCAGCAGTTACTCGGGAGCGGGGGCCTACGAGCAGTACTTC | CASSYSGAGAYEQYF | - | TRBJ2-7 | TRBV6-5 | TRBD2
TGCGCCAGCAGTGAGTCCGTGGGGGGAGTACGGAACACTGAAGCTTTCTTT | CASSESVGGVRNTEAFF | - | TRBJ1-1 | TRBV10-1 | -
TGTGCCAGCTCAACCGGACATGCGGACACTGAAGCTTTCTTT | CASSTGHADTEAFF | - | TRBJ1-1 | TRBV18 | -
TGTGCCAGCAGTCAGGACAGAGGAACTGGAAACACCATATATTTT | CASSQDRGTGNTIYF | - | TRBJ1-3 | TRBV6-5 | -
TGTGCCAGCAGCTGGAAGAGCGGGGGGATTTCAGATACGCAGTATTTT | CASSWKSGGISDTQYF | once | TRBJ2-3 | TRBV7-3 | TRBD2
TGTGCCAGTACCCCCGGGGTCTATGGCTACACCTTC | CASTPGVYGYTF | - | TRBJ1-2 | TRBV19 | -